A single sample is the source of the 4 T cell receptor beta chains below, sequenced in a study of CD8 T cells in ankylosing spondylitis. Using its own MiXCR run on the 5' RACE reads, TCRdb lists one record per CDR3 protein. The sample yields roughly 250,000 distinct CDR3 sequences, 8.6% seen once. Sequencing was performed on blood, either unsorted or a sorted T cell fraction (not recorded which). The receptors were gathered from a male donor with ankylosing spondylitis or in good health (not recorded which).

This clonotype was observed many times. The chain combines TRBV7-9 with TRBJ2-2, with D uncertain. Looked up from germline, CDR1 is SEHNR and CDR2 is FQNEAQ (reference sequence). The CDR3 is 14 residues long. Trimming removed 4 bases from V and 0 bases from J, with 6 bases in between. CDR3: CASSSFSNTGELFF. In nucleotides, the CDR3 is TGTGCCAGCAGCTCATTCTCGAACACCGGGGAGCTGTTTTTT.

The sample holds a few counts of this clonotype. J is TRBJ1-1 and V is TRBV5-1; TRBD1 might be the D (6 bases). V was shortened by 1 base and J by 4 bases, with 11 bases between the two germline ends. CDR3 size: 14 residues. Germline lookup yields CDR1 SGHRS and CDR2 YFSETQ. CDR3 region: CASSLKGGITEAFF. The CDR3 coding sequence is TGCGCCAGCAGCTTGAAGGGGGGGATCACTGAAGCTTTCTTT.

The chain carries TRBV7-9 and TRBJ1-1; no reliable D call. The CDR3 sequence is 13 residues long. The germline V gene has CDR1 SEHNR and CDR2 FQNEAQ (reference sequence). Trimming took 6 bases from V and 5 from J, leaving 13 bases between them. CDR3 sequence reads: CASRALTGTEAFF. CDR3 nucleotides: TGTGCCAGCAGAGCTCTTACCGGGACTGAAGCTTTCTTT.

In its sample, this clonotype was seen many times. The J gene is TRBJ1-1, the V gene TRBV29-1, with D possibly being TRBD1 (5 bases). The V gene's germline CDR1 is SQVTM and CDR2 ANQGSEA. Trimming pared 7 bases from V and 4 bases from J, leaving 13 bases between. This CDR3 comprises 12 residues. CDR3 protein: CSGRWGVTEAFF. The CDR3 DNA reads as TGCAGCGGGAGATGGGGGGTCACTGAAGCTTTCTTT.